This entry concerns a single T cell receptor beta chain. Its specificity is not known. The data are from a study of beta chain features in type 1 diabetes. Study-level information: Age, gender, cell numbers and subset yield matched between patients and controls. General study points: In every one of the four CD4+ subsets, TCRB CDR3s were moderately but significantly shorter in Type 1 diabetes patients. Whether HLA type affects TCRB rearrangement stayed undetermined in the present work.

CDR3 length: 16 residues. Germline CDR1 is SGHTA and CDR2 is FQGTGA. V shed 5 bases and J shed 6 bases, with 20 bases lying between them. The sequenced template was cDNA made from the entire isolated RNA. Repertoires were generated with immunoSEQ multiplex PCR, while TCRdb's copy carries only in-frame clones and drops some. Seen here are around 260,000 clones, 20% observed once, and the top ten hold roughly 0.028%. Purity exceeded 98% in all sorted populations. Sequenced: naive CD4+ T cells from blood. The sequence was collected from a woman between 35 and 50 years old with type 1 diabetes. The chain employs TRBV7-3 and TRBJ2-1, with D possibly being TRBD1 (5 bases). CDR3 sequence (DNA): TGTGCCAGCAGCCTACTTGGGATAGGGGTTGTCAATGAGCAGTTCTTC. Amino acids: CASSLLGIGVVNEQFF. The full variable domain, in which reference TRBV7-3 and TRBJ2-1 provide the parts outside the CDR3, is GAGVSQTPSNKVTEKGKYVELRCDPISGHTALYWYRQSLGQGPEFLIYFQGTGAADDSGLPNDRFFAVRPEGSVSTLKIQRTERGDSAVYLCASSLLGIGVVNEQFFGPGTRLTVL.